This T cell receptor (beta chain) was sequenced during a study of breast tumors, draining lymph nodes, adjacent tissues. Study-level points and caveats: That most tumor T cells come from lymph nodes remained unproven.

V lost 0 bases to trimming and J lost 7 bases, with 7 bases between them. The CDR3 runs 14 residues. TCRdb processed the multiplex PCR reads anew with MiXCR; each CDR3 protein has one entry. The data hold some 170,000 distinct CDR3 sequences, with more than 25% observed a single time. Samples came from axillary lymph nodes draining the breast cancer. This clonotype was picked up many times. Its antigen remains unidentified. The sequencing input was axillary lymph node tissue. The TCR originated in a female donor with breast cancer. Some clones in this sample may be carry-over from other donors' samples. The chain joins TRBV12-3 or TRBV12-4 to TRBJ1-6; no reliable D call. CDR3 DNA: TGTGCCAGCAGTTTAGCCTCACAGAATTCACCCCTCCACTTT. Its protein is CASSLASQNSPLHF.